This TCR beta chain stems from a study of neoadjuvant anti-PD-1 for oral cavity cancer. Germline-derived CDR1 and CDR2 are LNHDA and SQIVND (reference sequence). Losses at the gene ends were 4 bases for V and 0 bases for J; bases not matched to a gene: 12. CDR3 length: 20 residues. The patients had HPV-negative, locally advanced oral cavity squamous cell carcinoma. Analysis of PBMCs was direct, with no culture step. The assay was immunoSEQ multiplex PCR, and TCRdb's table has in-frame clones only and misses some. The table has 15,000 or so clones, roughly 72% seen once. The V call is TRBV19, the J call TRBJ2-1; 13 bases fit TRBD2. The specimen was PBMCs, collected before nivolumab (anti-PD-1) treatment. The clonotype was recovered from a person between 35 and 79 years old with oral cavity squamous cell carcinoma. The CDR3, as DNA: TGTGCCAGTAGTAAAGTCTTCGGGACTAGCGGGGACCTCTCCTACAATGAGCAGTTCTTC. This translates into CASSKVFGTSGDLSYNEQFF.